This T cell receptor beta chain was profiled in a study of blood T cell repertoires in COVID-19. As for the study in general: Sources were T cells, B-cell-depleted T cells, or PBMCs; the material itself was cDNA or gDNA.

As processed by the authors: Estimates of nucleated cell counts were drawn from the amplification of reference gene primers. Profiled with immunoSEQ multiplex PCR; TCRdb holds only in-frame clones, not every one. For V, J and clone size, that table is used; D and trimming come from the DNA. The sample contains 200,000 or so clones, 84% of which appear only once. V lost 2 bases to trimming and J lost 7 bases; unmatched junction nucleotides: 10. Per germline, CDR1 MNHEY and CDR2 SMNVEV (reference sequence). The CDR3 length is 15 residues. The clonotype was recovered from a man aged 35 to 55 who had recovered from COVID-19. The specimen was peripheral blood. This chain joins TRBV27 and TRBJ1-1; TRBD1 aligns across 7 bases. The CDR3 region is CASSLVGTVFGEAFF. CDR3 coding DNA: TGTGCCAGCAGTTTAGTAGGGACAGTTTTTGGTGAAGCTTTCTTT.